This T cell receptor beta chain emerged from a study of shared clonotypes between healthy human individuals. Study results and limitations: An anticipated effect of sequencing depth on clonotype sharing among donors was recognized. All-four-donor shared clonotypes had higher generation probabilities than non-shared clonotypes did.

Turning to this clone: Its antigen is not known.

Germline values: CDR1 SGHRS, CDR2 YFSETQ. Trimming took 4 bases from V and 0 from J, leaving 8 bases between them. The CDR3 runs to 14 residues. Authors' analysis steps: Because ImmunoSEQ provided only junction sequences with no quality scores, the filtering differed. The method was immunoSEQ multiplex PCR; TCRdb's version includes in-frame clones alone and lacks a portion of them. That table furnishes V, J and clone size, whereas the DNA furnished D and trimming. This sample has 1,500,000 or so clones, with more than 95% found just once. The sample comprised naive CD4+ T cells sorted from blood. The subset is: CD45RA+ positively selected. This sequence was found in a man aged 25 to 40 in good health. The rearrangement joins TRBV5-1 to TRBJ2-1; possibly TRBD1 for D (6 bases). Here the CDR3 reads CASSPTGSYNEQFF. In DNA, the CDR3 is TGCGCCAGCAGCCCGACAGGCTCCTACAATGAGCAGTTCTTC.